Following are 12 T cell receptor beta chains from one sample sequenced in a study of beta chain features in type 1 diabetes (dated by TCRdb to 2017 to 2018). General conclusions and limits of the study: In all four CD4+ subsets, TCRB CDR3 length was moderately but significantly shorter in type 1 diabetes patients.

The antigens these receptors bind are not known. Receptors were amplified or captured by the immunoSEQ multiplex PCR assay. The High Capacity cDNA Reverse Transcription Kit was used to reverse transcribe all of the isolated RNA, meaning that expressed TCRB transcripts were what got sequenced. Sourced from immuneACCESS, this table was stored by TCRdb with only in-frame sequences that have V and J called. A share of the clones is absent; for the studies checked, an unresolved V gene accounts for under half, and the remainder has no known explanation. The sample includes 300,000 or so clones, with 13% to 15% observed a single time. The biggest ten clones account for under 0.02% of the sample. The sequenced material came from naive CD4+ T cells from blood. Explained via the paper, the cell subset or site label denotes: true naive CD4+ T cells. The receptors come from a man aged 25 to 40 with type 1 diabetes.

This clone came up a few times. The chain uses TRBV6-5 and TRBJ1-5, with D uncertain. CDR3 length equals 15 residues. V was shortened by 6 bases and J by 4 bases, with 16 bases between the two germline ends. Looked up from germline, CDR1 is MNHEY and CDR2 is SVGAGI. In nucleotides, the CDR3 is TGTGCCAGCAGCCCTCTCGGGAGTGAAAATCAGCCCCAGCATTTT. This gives the protein CASSPLGSENQPQHF.

This clone was counted between two and nine times. The chain links TRBV7-9 to TRBJ1-2; D is ambiguous. The CDR3 has 11 amino acids. Trimming took off 6 bases at V and 8 bases at J, with 10 bases between the two ends. Germline V lookup: CDR1 SEHNR, CDR2 FQNEAQ (reference sequence). CDR3 in amino acids: CASSSREGYTF. Here the CDR3 DNA reads TGTGCCAGCAGTTCAAGAGAGGGCTACACCTTC.

This clone was counted between two and nine times. This sequence joins TRBV28 and TRBJ2-1; D uncertain. Germline loops: CDR1 MDHEN, CDR2 SYDVKM. V was trimmed by 8 bases and J by 4 bases, leaving 9 bases between them. The CDR3 totals 12 residues. DNA for the CDR3: TGTGCCAGCGGGCAGGCATACAATGAGCAGTTCTTC. This encodes CASGQAYNEQFF.

The rearrangement joins TRBV4-2 to TRBJ2-3; 8 bases are a match to TRBD1. With 4 bases clipped from V and 1 base from J, the junction kept 7 bases outside the gene matches. CDR1 and CDR2 from the germline V gene are LGHNA and YNFKEQ. The CDR3 length is 16 residues. CDR3: CASSPPLGQGTDTQYF. CDR3 in DNA: TGTGCCAGCAGCCCACCTTTGGGACAGGGCACAGATACGCAGTATTTT.

On this clone: The sample has other DNA sequences that encode this CDR3 too. The chain is built from TRBV28 and TRBJ1-5; no firm D call. CDR1 MDHEN and CDR2 SYDVKM come from the germline V gene. Trimming stripped 5 bases from V and 4 bases from J, with 3 bases between. The CDR3 contains 11 residues. This chain's CDR3 is CASSLNQPQHF. CDR3 nucleotides: TGTGCCAGCAGTCTGAATCAGCCCCAGCATTTT.

This clone was seen more than once but under ten times. V and J are TRBV18 and TRBJ2-5, with 9 bases aligning to TRBD1. The CDR3 length is 15 residues. The J segment lost 5 bases and the V segment lost 4 bases, leaving 8 bases of the junction unmatched. Per the germline V gene, CDR1 is KGHSH and CDR2 is LQKENI. This CDR3 reads CASSRTQDRGETQYF. The CDR3 coding sequence is TGTGCCAGCTCACGAACTCAGGACAGGGGCGAGACCCAGTACTTC.

This clone showed up just a few times. The chain is built from TRBV7-9 and TRBJ1-4; D is unclear. The CDR3 totals 14 residues. V was pared by 3 bases and J by 0 bases, with 5 bases between. CDR1 SEHNR and CDR2 FQNEAQ come from the germline V gene (reference sequence). This CDR3 is CASSFSATNEKLFF. CDR3 in DNA: TGTGCCAGCAGCTTCAGCGCAACTAATGAAAAACTGTTTTTT.

The gene calls are TRBV10-3 and TRBJ2-6; 10 nucleotides agree with TRBD2. CDR3 size: 18 residues. Germline assignment: CDR1 ENHRY and CDR2 SYGVKD. V lost 2 bases and J lost 2; bases outside the gene matches: 6. The CDR3 nucleotides are TGTGCCATCAGTGAGAAGTCTAGCGGGAGTGCTGGGGCCAACGTCCTGACTTTC. Its translation is CAISEKSSGSAGANVLTF.

In regard to this clone: Other DNA sequences in the same sample also yield this CDR3. The chain recombines TRBV18 with TRBJ2-5; D uncertain. Germline V lookup: CDR1 KGHSH, CDR2 LQKENI. Deletions cut 3 bases from V and 1 base from J, with 6 bases between. The CDR3 is 13 amino acids. CDR3 nucleotides: TGTGCCAGCTCACCGCCCGGCCAAGAGACCCAGTACTTC. It specifies CASSPPGQETQYF.

This clone occurred a few times. This sequence joins TRBV13 and TRBJ2-2; unclear D gene. This CDR3 is built from 13 residues. Germline values: CDR1 PRHDT, CDR2 FYEKMQ (reference sequence). Trimming took 4 bases from V and 2 from J, leaving 5 bases between them. The CDR3 protein is CASSSLNTGELFF. The CDR3 region has the DNA TGTGCCAGCAGCTCCCTTAACACCGGGGAGCTGTTTTTT.

The V call is TRBV19, the J call TRBJ2-7; 10 nucleotides agree with TRBD2. Unmatched junction bases numbered 4, after V lost 8 bases and J lost 0 bases. The CDR3 covers 14 residues. Germline V CDR1 and CDR2: LNHDA, SQIVND (reference sequence). CDR3 protein: CASGAGGDSYEQYF. In nucleotides, the CDR3 is TGTGCCAGTGGAGCGGGGGGGGACTCCTACGAGCAGTACTTC.

The sample holds a few counts of this clone. The chain joins TRBV5-1 to TRBJ2-7; a weak D match, TRBD1 (5 bases). The CDR3 loop spans 13 amino acids. Per the germline V gene, CDR1 is SGHRS and CDR2 is YFSETQ. Between the trimmed V and J ends, which lost 2 bases and 5 bases, there was a span of 11 bases. DNA of the CDR3: TGCGCCAGCAGCTTAGGGGCAAGCGACGAGCAGTACTTC. Protein sequence: CASSLGASDEQYF.